These 22 T cell receptor beta chains share one sample of origin, sequenced in a study of blood T cells in healthy people across ages. The use of a sample-barcoded 5' primer and a J-beta primer mix characterized a second PCR of roughly 7 to 11 cycles. TCRdb processed the 5' RACE reads anew with MiXCR; each CDR3 protein has one entry. The sample holds 550,000 to 600,000 distinct CDR3 sequences, roughly 48% seen once. The sample comprised blood. Receptors were obtained from a man older than 75 in good health.

This clonotype came up once. The chain combines TRBV20-1 with TRBJ2-4; TRBD2 matches 13 bases. The J call may be faulty, since TRBJ2-7 better matches the DNA end. This CDR3 comprises 15 residues. Germline lookup yields CDR1 DFQATT and CDR2 SNEGSKA (reference sequence). Here the CDR3 reads CSARDWGLAGYEQYF. The CDR3 DNA follows: TGCAGTGCTAGAGATTGGGGACTAGCGGGGTACGAGCAGTACTTC.

The chain has TRBV29-1 and TRBJ2-7, with D maybe TRBD1 (6 bases). CDR3 size: 13 residues. Looked up from germline, CDR1 is SQVTM and CDR2 is ANQGSEA. V lost 4 bases and J 2 bases, leaving 12 bases between the germline ends. The CDR3 sequence: CSVGQGTPYEQYF. The CDR3 DNA sequence: TGCAGCGTTGGGCAGGGGACCCCCTACGAGCAGTACTTC.

This clonotype has more than one count but fewer than ten. The chain uses TRBV29-1 and TRBJ2-7; tentatively, D is TRBD1 (6 bases). The CDR3 runs to 13 residues. V lost 3 bases and J 6 bases, leaving 15 bases between the germline ends. Looked up from germline, CDR1 is SQVTM and CDR2 is ANQGSEA. CDR3 sequence: CSVEVAGVIEQYF. The CDR3 region has the DNA TGCAGCGTTGAGGTGGCAGGGGTTATCGAGCAGTACTTC.

V and J are TRBV5-5 and TRBJ2-1, with 8 bases fitting TRBD1. There are 12 residues in the CDR3. CDR1 is SGHKS, CDR2 YYEKEE, per germline (reference sequence). Losses at the gene ends were 4 bases for V and 15 bases for J; bases not matched to a gene: 9. Here the CDR3 reads CASSPRRGQGFF. The CDR3 coding sequence is TGTGCCAGCAGCCCTCGCCGAGGACAGGGGTTCTTC.

The CDR3 reads CASDSNSGANVLTF. The CDR3 nucleotides read TGTGCCAGCGATTCAAACTCTGGGGCCAACGTCCTGACTTTC. The rearrangement links TRBV12-3 or TRBV12-4 to TRBJ2-6; D is ambiguous. Between the trimmed V and J ends, which lost 8 bases and 0 bases, there was a span of 8 bases. This CDR3 is built from 14 residues.

This clonotype was detected a few times. The genes are TRBV7-2 and TRBJ1-5, with D possibly being TRBD1 (5 bases). The germline gives CDR1 SGHTA, CDR2 FQGNSA. The CDR3 is made up of 14 amino acids. Trimming took 1 base from V and 7 from J, leaving 11 bases between them. The CDR3 DNA follows: TGTGCCAGCAGCTTAGGCAGGGTAGGGCAGCCCCAGCATTTT. Its protein product is CASSLGRVGQPQHF.

The chain carries TRBV29-1 and TRBJ1-1; a weak D match, TRBD1 (5 bases). V was clipped by 7 bases and J by 0 bases, with 15 bases between them. The CDR3 runs 14 residues. Germline values: CDR1 SQVTM, CDR2 ANQGSEA. The CDR3, as DNA: TGCAGCGCCATCGATACAGGATTGAACACTGAAGCTTTCTTT. Encoded protein: CSAIDTGLNTEAFF.

V is TRBV7-2 and J is TRBJ1-2; the match to TRBD1 covers 7 bases. Germline V lookup: CDR1 SGHTA, CDR2 FQGNSA. Losses at the gene ends were 3 bases for V and 5 bases for J; bases not matched to a gene: 6. CDR3 length equals 14 residues. CDR3 protein: CASSFGGTDYGYTF. The CDR3 nucleotides read TGTGCCAGCAGCTTTGGGGGGACAGATTATGGCTACACCTTC.

The chain recombines TRBV5-1 with TRBJ1-1, with 8 positions matching TRBD1. The CDR3 consists of 16 residues. J was trimmed by 1 base and V by 4 bases; bases with no gene match: 9. CDR1 is SGHRS and CDR2 is YFSETQ in the germline V gene. CDR3: CASSPGGTGQNTEAFF. In nucleotides, the CDR3 is TGCGCCAGCAGCCCGGGGGGGACAGGACAGAACACTGAAGCTTTCTTT.

This clonotype turned up a few times. The CDR3 DNA sequence: TGTGCCAGCAGCTTAGGGGGCGGGGGGATGAACTATGGCTACACCTTC. Translated: CASSLGGGGMNYGYTF. The V and J genes are TRBV7-2 and TRBJ1-2; a weak D match, TRBD1 (5 bases). Germline loops: CDR1 SGHTA, CDR2 FQGNSA. This CDR3 is built from 16 residues. Between the trimmed V and J ends, which lost 1 base and 2 bases, there was a span of 14 bases.

In DNA, the CDR3 is TGCAGTGCTAGGTCCGTAGCGGGAGTCCCCTTTGGGGAGCAGTACTTC. Protein sequence: CSARSVAGVPFGEQYF. The chain carries TRBV20-1 and TRBJ2-7; the match to TRBD2 covers 9 bases. Germline values: CDR1 DFQATT, CDR2 SNEGSKA (reference sequence). J lost 7 bases, V lost 3 bases, and 16 bases had no gene match. This CDR3 is built from 16 residues.

V is TRBV13 and J is TRBJ2-3, with D possibly TRBD1 on 5 matching bases. Trimming shortened V by 0 bases and J by 4 bases, and 8 bases separated the two germline ends. The CDR3 loop spans 14 amino acids. Germline CDR1 is PRHDT and CDR2 is FYEKMQ (reference sequence). The CDR3 DNA follows: TGTGCCAGCAGCTTAGGCTTCAGGGCAGATACGCAGTATTTT. As protein: CASSLGFRADTQYF.

The chain is built from TRBV7-8 and TRBJ2-7; D is unclear. From germline, CDR1 is SGHVS and CDR2 FQNEAQ. V was trimmed by 5 bases and J by 9 bases, leaving 11 bases between them. The CDR3 extends over 11 amino acids. The CDR3, as DNA: TGTGCCAGCAGCCTTCACGGTGGGCAGTACTTC. This codes for CASSLHGGQYF. Together with reference TRBV7-8 and TRBJ2-7, the CDR3 gives the full variable domain: GAGVSQSPRYKVAKRGQDVALRCDPISGHVSLFWYQQALGQGPEFLTYFQNEAQLDKSGLPSDRFFAERPEGSVSTLKIQRTQQEDSAVYLCASSLHGGQYFGPGTRLTVT.

This clonotype came up many times. V is TRBV6-1 and J is TRBJ2-1, with 11 bases matching TRBD2. The CDR3 has 18 residues. Germline CDR1 and CDR2: MNHNS and SASEGT. V dropped 6 bases and J dropped 9; count of bases not matched to a gene: 19. The CDR3 protein is CASSRTSGGPPSVGEQFF. The CDR3 region has the DNA TGTGCCAGCAGCCGAACTAGCGGGGGACCCCCCTCTGTTGGTGAGCAGTTCTTC.

This chain uses TRBV29-1 with TRBJ1-1; 7 bases agree with TRBD1. The CDR3 contains 13 residues. Per germline, CDR1 SQVTM and CDR2 ANQGSEA. V shed 6 bases, J shed 0 bases, and the junction held 4 bases outside the gene matches. The CDR3 protein is CSVKGQLNTEAFF. The CDR3 bases are TGCAGCGTGAAGGGACAGTTGAACACTGAAGCTTTCTTT.

This chain connects TRBV28 to TRBJ1-3; D unresolved. The V end lost 6 bases, the J end lost 4 bases, and 10 bases lay between the germline ends. This CDR3 has 13 amino acids. The germline CDR1 and CDR2 sequences are MDHEN and SYDVKM. The chain's CDR3 is CASRDPSGNTIYF. The DNA of the CDR3 is TGTGCCAGCAGGGACCCTTCGGGAAACACCATATATTTT.

As for this clonotype: This may arise from a read error, as a much more abundant clone is one base away. The CDR3 region is CSARDQGPRGDEQYF. The CDR3 nucleotides read TGCAGTGCTAGAGATCAAGGACCGCGGGGGGATGAGCAGTACTTC. The chain combines TRBV20-1 with TRBJ2-1; TRBD2 matches 8 bases. The J call is in doubt because the DNA end fits TRBJ2-7 better. There are 15 residues in the CDR3. CDR1 is DFQATT, CDR2 SNEGSKA, per germline (reference sequence).

Regarding this clonotype: One junction end does not reproduce the germline sequence, and a read error may be involved. The chain is built from TRBV29-1 and TRBJ2-6; no firm D call. This CDR3 region has 13 residues. The germline gives CDR1 SQVTM, CDR2 ANQGSEA. Written as DNA, the CDR3 is TGCAGCGGGGTTATCTCTGAGGCCAACGTCCTGACTTTC. Its protein product is CSGVISEANVLTF.

The V call is TRBV2, the J call TRBJ1-5; possibly TRBD1 for D (5 bases). Germline V gene lookup returns CDR1 SNHLY and CDR2 FYNNEI. V lost 7 bases to trimming and J lost 0 bases, with 13 bases between them. The CDR3 extends over 15 amino acids. The CDR3, as DNA: TGTGCCAGCAAGGAGGAGGGGAATAGCAATCAGCCCCAGCATTTT. Translating gives CASKEEGNSNQPQHF.

This clonotype was found a few times. The chain is built from TRBV29-1 and TRBJ2-1, with TRBD1 matching over 7 bases. Germline CDR1 is SQVTM and CDR2 is ANQGSEA. V lost 6 bases, J lost 2 bases, and 7 bases stayed unmatched. This CDR3 has 14 residues. CDR3 amino acids: CSVAAGTAYNEQFF. CDR3 sequence (DNA): TGCAGCGTGGCCGCCGGGACAGCCTACAATGAGCAGTTCTTC.

The rearrangement uses TRBV28 and TRBJ1-2; D remains unclear. V shed 2 bases and J shed 4 bases, with 11 bases lying between them. CDR1 MDHEN and CDR2 SYDVKM come from the germline V gene. The CDR3 loop spans 14 amino acids. The CDR3 DNA is TGTGCCAGCAGTTTACCTCTGTCCCCCTATGGCTACACCTTC. Translated, it gives CASSLPLSPYGYTF.

This clonotype was seen a few times. The rearrangement links TRBV29-1 to TRBJ1-1, with a weak D call TRBD1 (6 bases). The CDR3 spans 13 residues. CDR1 is SQVTM and CDR2 is ANQGSEA in the germline V gene. V was clipped by 8 bases and J by 0 bases, with 13 bases between them. CDR3 DNA sequence: TGCAGCACCTCGGACAGCATGAACACTGAAGCTTTCTTT. Its translation is CSTSDSMNTEAFF. The whole variable domain, remainder taken from reference TRBV29-1 and TRBJ1-1, is SAVISQKPSRDICQRGTSLTIQCQVDSQVTMMFWYRQQPGQSLTLIATANQGSEATYESGFVIDKFPISRPNLTFSTLTVSNMSPEDSSIYLCSTSDSMNTEAFFGQGTRLTVV.